These T cell receptor beta chains were read from a single sample in a study of beta chain features in type 1 diabetes. TCRdb's copy holds only in-frame clones and misses some; the assay was immunoSEQ multiplex PCR. The data hold about 290,000 clones, with about 8.5% observed a single time. Source material: central memory CD4+ T cells from blood. The receptors were gathered from a woman aged 18 to 35 in good health. CDR3s include the opening cysteine and the closing phenylalanine or tryptophan. The order of the fields is V gene, CDR3 length, clone size, D gene, J gene, CDR3 protein, CDR3 DNA. A D gene is named only where the DNA matches it firmly. The size of a clone is reported for some rows only, either as once, few or many, or as a class for expanded clones.

v_call: TRBV19; cdr3_length: 14; clone_size: NA; d_call: NA; j_call: TRBJ2-5; cdr3_aa: CASSLRGDQETQYF; cdr3_nt: TGTGCCAGTAGTCTACGAGGGGACCAAGAGACCCAGTACTTC
v_call: TRBV11-2; cdr3_length: 17; clone_size: NA; d_call: NA; j_call: TRBJ1-6; cdr3_aa: CASSLDAPSSYNSPLHF; cdr3_nt: TGTGCCAGCAGCTTAGATGCTCCGAGCTCCTATAATTCACCCCTCCACTTT
v_call: TRBV7-8; cdr3_length: 14; clone_size: few; d_call: NA; j_call: TRBJ2-2; cdr3_aa: CASSQAVNTGELFF; cdr3_nt: TGTGCCAGCAGCCAGGCAGTGAACACCGGGGAGCTGTTTTTT
v_call: TRBV4-3; cdr3_length: 16; clone_size: few; d_call: NA; j_call: TRBJ2-5; cdr3_aa: CASSQDVSGYGETQYF; cdr3_nt: TGCGCCAGCAGCCAAGATGTTTCAGGGTATGGGGAGACCCAGTACTTC
v_call: TRBV19; cdr3_length: 17; clone_size: NA; d_call: TRBD2; j_call: TRBJ2-1; cdr3_aa: CASSIMAGGAIYNEQFF; cdr3_nt: TGTGCCAGTAGTATAATGGCGGGAGGGGCAATATACAATGAGCAGTTCTTC
v_call: TRBV4-3; cdr3_length: 14; clone_size: few; d_call: NA; j_call: TRBJ2-7; cdr3_aa: CASSQVRWGREQYF; cdr3_nt: TGCGCCAGCAGCCAAGTCCGGTGGGGCCGCGAGCAGTACTTC
v_call: TRBV11-2; cdr3_length: 11; clone_size: many; d_call: NA; j_call: TRBJ2-7; cdr3_aa: CASSVYYEQYF; cdr3_nt: TGTGCCAGCAGCGTGTACTACGAGCAGTACTTC
v_call: TRBV7-2; cdr3_length: 14; clone_size: NA; d_call: TRBD2; j_call: TRBJ2-5; cdr3_aa: CASSSAGGRETQYF; cdr3_nt: TGTGCCAGCAGCTCAGCGGGAGGGAGGGAGACCCAGTACTTC
v_call: TRBV7-9; cdr3_length: 15; clone_size: few; d_call: TRBD2; j_call: TRBJ2-1; cdr3_aa: CASSLSAGASNEQFF; cdr3_nt: TGTGCCAGCAGCTTATCCGCGGGAGCGAGCAATGAGCAGTTCTTC
v_call: TRBV9; cdr3_length: 16; clone_size: few; d_call: TRBD1; j_call: TRBJ2-3; cdr3_aa: CASSERTGSVRDTQYF; cdr3_nt: TGTGCCAGCAGCGAACGGACAGGGTCGGTAAGGGATACGCAGTATTTT
v_call: TRBV11-3; cdr3_length: 14; clone_size: few; d_call: NA; j_call: TRBJ2-5; cdr3_aa: CASKRQNGQETQYF; cdr3_nt: TGTGCCAGCAAAAGACAGAACGGCCAAGAGACCCAGTACTTC
v_call: TRBV5-1; cdr3_length: 15; clone_size: NA; d_call: NA; j_call: TRBJ1-1; cdr3_aa: CASRGSGTRNTEAFF; cdr3_nt: TGCGCCAGCAGAGGGTCTGGGACACGGAACACTGAAGCTTTCTTT
v_call: TRBV25-1; cdr3_length: 16; clone_size: many; d_call: NA; j_call: TRBJ1-6; cdr3_aa: CASSGGRTGPDSPLHF; cdr3_nt: TGTGCCAGCAGTGGAGGGAGAACAGGACCGGATTCACCCCTCCACTTT
v_call: TRBV7-8; cdr3_length: 14; clone_size: few; d_call: NA; j_call: TRBJ2-1; cdr3_aa: CASSPGGPYNEQFF; cdr3_nt: TGTGCCAGCAGCCCAGGGGGGCCTTACAATGAGCAGTTCTTC
v_call: TRBV23-1; cdr3_length: 10; clone_size: few; d_call: NA; j_call: TRBJ1-4; cdr3_aa: CASSREKLFF; cdr3_nt: TGCGCCAGCAGTCGGGAAAAACTGTTTTTT
v_call: TRBV5-1; cdr3_length: 13; clone_size: NA; d_call: NA; j_call: TRBJ1-1; cdr3_aa: CASSWTADTEAFF; cdr3_nt: TGCGCCAGCAGCTGGACAGCCGACACTGAAGCTTTCTTT
v_call: TRBV29-1; cdr3_length: 13; clone_size: few; d_call: TRBD1; j_call: TRBJ2-1; cdr3_aa: CSVQHWTGNEQFF; cdr3_nt: TGCAGCGTGCAACACTGGACAGGGAATGAGCAGTTCTTC
v_call: TRBV19; cdr3_length: 13; clone_size: few; d_call: NA; j_call: TRBJ2-3; cdr3_aa: CALGVPSTDTQYF; cdr3_nt: TGTGCCCTAGGGGTCCCTAGCACAGATACGCAGTATTTT
v_call: TRBV7-3; cdr3_length: 15; clone_size: NA; d_call: TRBD2; j_call: TRBJ2-1; cdr3_aa: CASSLNSGVYNEQFF; cdr3_nt: TGTGCCAGCAGCTTAAACAGCGGGGTCTACAATGAGCAGTTCTTC
v_call: TRBV9; cdr3_length: 14; clone_size: many; d_call: NA; j_call: TRBJ1-1; cdr3_aa: CASSAPGLGTEAFF; cdr3_nt: TGTGCCAGCAGCGCACCGGGACTTGGAACTGAAGCTTTCTTT
v_call: TRBV29-1; cdr3_length: 12; clone_size: few; d_call: NA; j_call: TRBJ2-5; cdr3_aa: CSVETGQETQYF; cdr3_nt: TGCAGCGTTGAAACAGGACAAGAGACCCAGTACTTC
v_call: TRBV28; cdr3_length: 17; clone_size: NA; d_call: NA; j_call: TRBJ2-2; cdr3_aa: CASRPHRIGMASGELFF; cdr3_nt: TGTGCCAGCAGACCCCACAGAATTGGGATGGCGTCCGGGGAGCTGTTTTTT
v_call: TRBV16; cdr3_length: 12; clone_size: many; d_call: NA; j_call: TRBJ1-5; cdr3_aa: CASSQPLEPQHF; cdr3_nt: TGTGCCAGCAGCCAACCCTTGGAGCCCCAGCATTTT
v_call: TRBV5-1; cdr3_length: 15; clone_size: few; d_call: NA; j_call: TRBJ2-5; cdr3_aa: CASSQTSPDQETQYF; cdr3_nt: TGCGCCAGCAGCCAGACCTCACCCGACCAAGAGACCCAGTACTTC
v_call: TRBV30; cdr3_length: 13; clone_size: few; d_call: NA; j_call: TRBJ1-2; cdr3_aa: CAWTPHIKEGYTF; cdr3_nt: TGTGCCTGGACTCCCCATATCAAGGAAGGCTACACCTTC
v_call: TRBV2; cdr3_length: 16; clone_size: few; d_call: TRBD1; j_call: TRBJ1-4; cdr3_aa: CASSPFNDRVDEKLFF; cdr3_nt: TGTGCCAGCAGTCCCTTTAATGACAGGGTGGATGAAAAACTGTTTTTT
v_call: TRBV4-2; cdr3_length: 12; clone_size: few; d_call: NA; j_call: TRBJ2-5; cdr3_aa: CASSQVRETQYF; cdr3_nt: TGTGCCAGCAGCCAAGTTCGAGAGACCCAGTACTTC
v_call: TRBV7-2; cdr3_length: 14; clone_size: many; d_call: NA; j_call: TRBJ2-3; cdr3_aa: CASSFQAVVNTQYF; cdr3_nt: TGTGCCAGCAGCTTTCAAGCGGTTGTGAATACGCAGTATTTT
v_call: TRBV15; cdr3_length: 18; clone_size: few; d_call: NA; j_call: TRBJ1-2; cdr3_aa: CATSSEQSRANSNYGYTF; cdr3_nt: TGTGCCACCAGCAGCGAACAGAGCCGAGCGAATTCTAACTATGGCTACACCTTC
v_call: TRBV2; cdr3_length: 13; clone_size: few; d_call: NA; j_call: TRBJ2-5; cdr3_aa: CASSGDLQQTQYF; cdr3_nt: TGTGCCAGCAGTGGGGATTTACAACAGACCCAGTACTTC
v_call: TRBV11-2; cdr3_length: 14; clone_size: NA; d_call: TRBD1; j_call: TRBJ2-5; cdr3_aa: CASSYRGLGETQYF; cdr3_nt: TGTGCCAGCAGCTACAGGGGTTTGGGAGAGACCCAGTACTTC
v_call: TRBV5-1; cdr3_length: 12; clone_size: NA; d_call: NA; j_call: TRBJ1-6; cdr3_aa: CASSFDRETLHF; cdr3_nt: TGCGCCAGCAGCTTCGACCGGGAAACCCTCCACTTT
v_call: TRBV4-3; cdr3_length: 15; clone_size: few; d_call: NA; j_call: TRBJ2-6; cdr3_aa: CASSHGSSGANVLTF; cdr3_nt: TGCGCCAGCAGCCACGGAAGCTCTGGGGCCAACGTCCTGACTTTC
v_call: TRBV18; cdr3_length: 12; clone_size: NA; d_call: NA; j_call: TRBJ2-1; cdr3_aa: CASSPQGNEQFF; cdr3_nt: TGTGCCAGCTCACCCCAGGGCAATGAGCAGTTCTTC
v_call: TRBV5-4; cdr3_length: 15; clone_size: NA; d_call: NA; j_call: TRBJ2-5; cdr3_aa: CASSPRDRPGETQYF; cdr3_nt: TGTGCCAGCAGCCCACGTGACAGGCCGGGAGAGACCCAGTACTTC
v_call: TRBV5-1; cdr3_length: 15; clone_size: few; d_call: NA; j_call: TRBJ1-6; cdr3_aa: CASSLGVQGGSPLHF; cdr3_nt: TGCGCCAGCAGCTTGGGAGTGCAGGGAGGTTCACCCCTCCACTTT
v_call: TRBV13; cdr3_length: 15; clone_size: NA; d_call: NA; j_call: TRBJ1-2; cdr3_aa: CASSLSGPNQSGYTF; cdr3_nt: TGTGCCAGCAGCTTATCCGGACCCAATCAGTCTGGCTACACCTTC
v_call: TRBV7-3; cdr3_length: 15; clone_size: NA; d_call: NA; j_call: TRBJ1-1; cdr3_aa: CASSLTFDGNTEAFF; cdr3_nt: TGTGCCAGCAGCTTAACTTTCGATGGGAACACTGAAGCTTTCTTT
v_call: TRBV7-2; cdr3_length: 15; clone_size: NA; d_call: TRBD2; j_call: TRBJ2-1; cdr3_aa: CASSLAAGDYNEQFF; cdr3_nt: TGTGCCAGCAGCTTAGCAGCGGGGGACTACAATGAGCAGTTCTTC
v_call: TRBV7-3; cdr3_length: 15; clone_size: NA; d_call: NA; j_call: TRBJ2-4; cdr3_aa: CASSQDSPNPGVQYF; cdr3_nt: TGCGCCAGCAGCCAAGATAGCCCCAACCCTGGCGTTCAGTACTTC
v_call: TRBV30; cdr3_length: 14; clone_size: few; d_call: TRBD2; j_call: TRBJ2-1; cdr3_aa: CAWSGLAGALEQFF; cdr3_nt: TGTGCCTGGAGTGGTCTAGCGGGAGCTCTTGAGCAGTTCTTC
v_call: TRBV27; cdr3_length: 15; clone_size: many; d_call: NA; j_call: TRBJ1-5; cdr3_aa: CASSLGFGSNQPQHF; cdr3_nt: TGTGCCAGCAGTTTAGGGTTTGGGAGCAATCAGCCCCAGCATTTT
v_call: TRBV29-1; cdr3_length: 14; clone_size: few; d_call: TRBD1; j_call: TRBJ1-5; cdr3_aa: CSATTGIGNQPQHF; cdr3_nt: TGCAGCGCAACGACAGGGATCGGCAATCAGCCCCAGCATTTT
v_call: TRBV2; cdr3_length: 12; clone_size: few; d_call: NA; j_call: TRBJ2-5; cdr3_aa: CASSLTQETQYF; cdr3_nt: TGTGCCAGCAGTTTAACCCAAGAGACCCAGTACTTC
v_call: TRBV7-9; cdr3_length: 13; clone_size: NA; d_call: NA; j_call: TRBJ2-1; cdr3_aa: CASSPPTGNEQFF; cdr3_nt: TGTGCCAGCAGCCCTCCTACGGGTAATGAGCAGTTCTTC
v_call: TRBV9; cdr3_length: 15; clone_size: NA; d_call: TRBD2; j_call: TRBJ2-1; cdr3_aa: CASSRYGGSYNEQFF; cdr3_nt: TGTGCCAGCAGTCGGTACGGGGGGTCCTACAATGAGCAGTTCTTC
v_call: TRBV10-2; cdr3_length: 14; clone_size: few; d_call: TRBD1; j_call: TRBJ1-1; cdr3_aa: CASSAQGAATEAFF; cdr3_nt: TGCGCCAGCAGTGCCCAGGGGGCTGCGACTGAAGCTTTCTTT
v_call: TRBV29-1; cdr3_length: 16; clone_size: many; d_call: TRBD1; j_call: TRBJ1-2; cdr3_aa: CSVGRGVVQGTSGYTF; cdr3_nt: TGCAGCGTCGGAAGGGGGGTGGTACAGGGGACGAGCGGCTACACCTTC
v_call: TRBV5-1; cdr3_length: 13; clone_size: few; d_call: NA; j_call: TRBJ2-4; cdr3_aa: CASSLGTVGIQYF; cdr3_nt: TGCGCCAGCAGCTTGGGGACAGTTGGCATTCAGTACTTC
v_call: TRBV4-1; cdr3_length: 14; clone_size: NA; d_call: NA; j_call: TRBJ1-1; cdr3_aa: CASSQDQLNTEAFF; cdr3_nt: TGCGCCAGCAGCCAAGATCAACTAAACACTGAAGCTTTCTTT
v_call: TRBV13; cdr3_length: 15; clone_size: medium-sized; d_call: TRBD1; j_call: TRBJ2-1; cdr3_aa: CASRDRVNLGNEQFF; cdr3_nt: TGTGCCAGCAGAGACAGGGTAAATTTGGGTAATGAGCAGTTCTTC
v_call: TRBV18; cdr3_length: 12; clone_size: few; d_call: NA; j_call: TRBJ2-3; cdr3_aa: CASSPGGDTQYF; cdr3_nt: TGTGCCAGCTCACCAGGTGGGGATACGCAGTATTTT
v_call: TRBV2; cdr3_length: 15; clone_size: few; d_call: NA; j_call: TRBJ2-1; cdr3_aa: CASTLLGGDYNEQFF; cdr3_nt: TGTGCCAGCACCCTACTGGGGGGAGATTACAATGAGCAGTTCTTC
v_call: TRBV7-8; cdr3_length: 14; clone_size: few; d_call: TRBD2; j_call: TRBJ2-7; cdr3_aa: CASSSGGYDYEQYF; cdr3_nt: TGTGCCAGCTCCTCGGGAGGGTACGACTACGAGCAGTACTTC
v_call: TRBV4-3; cdr3_length: 17; clone_size: NA; d_call: TRBD1; j_call: TRBJ1-1; cdr3_aa: CASSQEPGQGKNTEAFF; cdr3_nt: TGCGCCAGCAGCCAAGAGCCGGGACAGGGGAAGAACACTGAAGCTTTCTTT
v_call: TRBV5-1; cdr3_length: 13; clone_size: NA; d_call: NA; j_call: TRBJ2-1; cdr3_aa: CASRMSRDGEQFF; cdr3_nt: TGCGCCAGCAGAATGTCCAGAGACGGTGAGCAGTTCTTC
v_call: TRBV5-4; cdr3_length: 15; clone_size: NA; d_call: TRBD2; j_call: TRBJ2-3; cdr3_aa: CASRAGTSGTDTQYF; cdr3_nt: TGTGCCAGCAGGGCCGGGACTAGCGGCACAGATACGCAGTATTTT
v_call: TRBV2; cdr3_length: 15; clone_size: few; d_call: NA; j_call: TRBJ2-2; cdr3_aa: CASTYQGTLTGELFF; cdr3_nt: TGTGCCAGCACTTATCAGGGCACCCTCACCGGGGAGCTGTTTTTT
v_call: TRBV6-6; cdr3_length: 13; clone_size: NA; d_call: NA; j_call: TRBJ1-5; cdr3_aa: CASSRTGNQPQHF; cdr3_nt: TGTGCCAGCAGCAGGACAGGCAATCAGCCCCAGCATTTT